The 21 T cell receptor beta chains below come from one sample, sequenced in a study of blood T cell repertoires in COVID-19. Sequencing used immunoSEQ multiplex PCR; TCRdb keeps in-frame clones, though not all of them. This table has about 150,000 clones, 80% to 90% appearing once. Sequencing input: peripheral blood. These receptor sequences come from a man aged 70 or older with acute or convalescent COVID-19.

Written as DNA, the CDR3 is TGTGCCAGCAGCCAGAATCGAGCGGGAGATACGCAGTATTTT. As protein: CASSQNRAGDTQYF. V usage is TRBV7-2 and J usage is TRBJ2-3; a weak D match, TRBD2 (6 bases). Germline assignment: CDR1 SGHTA and CDR2 FQGNSA. V was trimmed by 5 bases and J by 5 bases, leaving 14 bases between them. The CDR3 is 14 amino acids.

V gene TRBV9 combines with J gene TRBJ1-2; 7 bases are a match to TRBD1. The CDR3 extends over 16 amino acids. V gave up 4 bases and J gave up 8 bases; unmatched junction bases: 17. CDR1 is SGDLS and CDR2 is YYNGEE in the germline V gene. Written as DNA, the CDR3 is TGTGCCAGCAGCCCATACCGGGACAGAGTTCCGGGAGGCTACACCTTC. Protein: CASSPYRDRVPGGYTF.

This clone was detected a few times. CDR3 sequence: CASSLFTGGGNQPQHF. The CDR3 DNA follows: TGTGCCAGCAGTTTATTCACGGGGGGCGGCAATCAGCCCCAGCATTTT. The chain couples TRBV28 to TRBJ1-5, with D possibly matching TRBD1 (6 bases). V lost 1 base and J lost 2, with 12 bases in between. Germline V gene sequence: CDR1 MDHEN, CDR2 SYDVKM. The CDR3 covers 16 residues.

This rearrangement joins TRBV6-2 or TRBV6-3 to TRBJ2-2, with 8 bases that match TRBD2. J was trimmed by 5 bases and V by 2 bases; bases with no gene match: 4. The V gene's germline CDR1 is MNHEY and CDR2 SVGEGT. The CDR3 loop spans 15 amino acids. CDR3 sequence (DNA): TGTGCCAGCAGTTACGAGCGGGGGCGAACCGGGGAGCTGTTTTTT. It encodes CASSYERGRTGELFF.

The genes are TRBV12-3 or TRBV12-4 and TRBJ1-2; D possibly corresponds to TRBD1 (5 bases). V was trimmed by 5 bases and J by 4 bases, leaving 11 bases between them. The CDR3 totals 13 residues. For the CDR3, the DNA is TGTGCCAGCAGTCCCCAGGGTTTCTATGGCTACACCTTC. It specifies CASSPQGFYGYTF.

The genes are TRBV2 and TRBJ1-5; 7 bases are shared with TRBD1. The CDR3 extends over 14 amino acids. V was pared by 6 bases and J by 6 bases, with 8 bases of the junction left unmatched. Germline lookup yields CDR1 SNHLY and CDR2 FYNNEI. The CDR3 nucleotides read TGTGCCAGCAGCGGGACAGACATAATTCAGCCCCAGCATTTT. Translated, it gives CASSGTDIIQPQHF.

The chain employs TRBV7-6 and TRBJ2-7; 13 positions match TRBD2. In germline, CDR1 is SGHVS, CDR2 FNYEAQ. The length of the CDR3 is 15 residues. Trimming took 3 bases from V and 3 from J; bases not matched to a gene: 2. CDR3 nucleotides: TGTGCCAGCAGCTTGACTAGCGGGGGGATCTACGAGCAGTACTTC. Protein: CASSLTSGGIYEQYF.

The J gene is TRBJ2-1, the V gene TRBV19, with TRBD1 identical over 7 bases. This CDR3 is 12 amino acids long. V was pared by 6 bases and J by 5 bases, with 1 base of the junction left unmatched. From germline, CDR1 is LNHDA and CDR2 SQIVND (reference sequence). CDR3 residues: CASRDRDNEQFF. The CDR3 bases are TGTGCCAGTAGAGACAGGGACAATGAGCAGTTCTTC. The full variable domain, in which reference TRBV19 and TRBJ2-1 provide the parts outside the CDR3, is DGGITQSPKYLFRKEGQNVTLSCEQNLNHDAMYWYRQDPGQGLRLIYYSQIVNDFQKGDIAEGYSVSREKKESFPLTVTSAQKNPTAFYLCASRDRDNEQFFGPGTRLTVL.

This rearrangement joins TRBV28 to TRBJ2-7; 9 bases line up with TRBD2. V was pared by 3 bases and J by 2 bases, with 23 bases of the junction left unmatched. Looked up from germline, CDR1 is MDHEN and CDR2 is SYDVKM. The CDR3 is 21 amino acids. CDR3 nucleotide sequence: TGTGCCAGCAGTTTTCGCTGGACCCAGGGGGTAGCGGGAGTCGGAACCTACGAGCAGTACTTC. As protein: CASSFRWTQGVAGVGTYEQYF.

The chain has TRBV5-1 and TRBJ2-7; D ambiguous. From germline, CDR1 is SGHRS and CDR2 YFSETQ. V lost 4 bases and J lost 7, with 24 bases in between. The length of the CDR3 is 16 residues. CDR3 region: CASSIPSSTPIREQYF. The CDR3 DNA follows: TGCGCCAGCAGCATCCCTTCGAGCACCCCAATAAGAGAGCAGTACTTC.

DNA for the CDR3: TGCGCCAGTAGGGACAGCGGTAGAGAGACCCAGTACTTC. Translated: CASRDSGRETQYF. The chain employs TRBV5-1 and TRBJ2-5; 7 bases match TRBD1. Germline-derived CDR1 and CDR2 are SGHRS and YFSETQ. This CDR3 is built from 13 residues. Trimming removed 8 bases from V and 4 bases from J; junction bases left unmatched: 8. Complete variable domain (other parts from reference TRBV5-1 and TRBJ2-5): KAGVTQTPRYLIKTRGQQVTLSCSPISGHRSVSWYQQTPGQGLQFLFEYFSETQRNKGNFPGRFSGRQFSNSRSEMNVSTLELGDSALYLCASRDSGRETQYFGPGTRLLVL.

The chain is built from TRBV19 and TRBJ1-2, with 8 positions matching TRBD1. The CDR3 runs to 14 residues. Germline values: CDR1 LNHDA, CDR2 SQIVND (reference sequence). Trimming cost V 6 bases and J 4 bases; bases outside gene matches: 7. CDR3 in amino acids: CASSRTGGPYGYTF. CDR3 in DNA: TGTGCCAGTAGCCGCACAGGGGGGCCCTATGGCTACACCTTC.

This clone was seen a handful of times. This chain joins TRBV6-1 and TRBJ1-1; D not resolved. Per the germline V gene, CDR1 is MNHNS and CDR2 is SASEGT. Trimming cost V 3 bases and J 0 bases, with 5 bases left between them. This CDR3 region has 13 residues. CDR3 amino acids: CASSDDMNTEAFF. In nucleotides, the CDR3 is TGTGCCAGCAGTGACGACATGAACACTGAAGCTTTCTTT.

The CDR3 here is CASSQGASQSSYNEQFF. CDR3 DNA sequence: TGCGCCAGCAGCCAAGGAGCCTCACAGAGCTCCTACAATGAGCAGTTCTTC. The chain has TRBV4-3 and TRBJ2-1; D is undetermined. V shed 1 base and J shed 0 bases, with 13 bases lying between them. This CDR3 has 17 amino acids. CDR1 is LGHNA and CDR2 is YSLEER in the germline V gene.

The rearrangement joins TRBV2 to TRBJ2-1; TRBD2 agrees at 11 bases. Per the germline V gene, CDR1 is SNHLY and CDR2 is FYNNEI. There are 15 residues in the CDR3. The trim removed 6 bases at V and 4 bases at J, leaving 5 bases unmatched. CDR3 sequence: CASRGGTSGYNEQFF. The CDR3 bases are TGTGCCAGCAGGGGGGGGACTAGCGGATACAATGAGCAGTTCTTC.

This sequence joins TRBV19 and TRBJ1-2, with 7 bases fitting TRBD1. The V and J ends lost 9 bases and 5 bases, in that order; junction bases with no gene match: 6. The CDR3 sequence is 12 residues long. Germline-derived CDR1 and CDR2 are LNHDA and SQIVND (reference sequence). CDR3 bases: TGTGCCAGCCAGGGACAGCCTTATGGCTACACCTTC. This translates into CASQGQPYGYTF.

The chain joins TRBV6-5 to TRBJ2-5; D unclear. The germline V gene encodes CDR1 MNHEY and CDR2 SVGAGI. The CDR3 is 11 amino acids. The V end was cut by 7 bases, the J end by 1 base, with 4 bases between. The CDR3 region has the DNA TGTGCCAGCACCGGCCAAGAGACCCAGTACTTC. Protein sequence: CASTGQETQYF.

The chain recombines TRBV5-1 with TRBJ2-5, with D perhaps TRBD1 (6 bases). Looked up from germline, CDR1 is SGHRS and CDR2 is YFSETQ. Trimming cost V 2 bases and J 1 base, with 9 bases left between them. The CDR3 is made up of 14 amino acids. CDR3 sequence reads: CASSFRDTQETQYF. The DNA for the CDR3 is TGCGCCAGCAGCTTCCGGGACACCCAAGAGACCCAGTACTTC.

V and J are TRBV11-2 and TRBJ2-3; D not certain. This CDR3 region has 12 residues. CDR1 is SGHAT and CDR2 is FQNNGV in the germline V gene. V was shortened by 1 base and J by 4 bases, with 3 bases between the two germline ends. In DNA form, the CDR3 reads TGTGCCAGCAGCTTAGGCGCAGATACGCAGTATTTT. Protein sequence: CASSLGADTQYF.

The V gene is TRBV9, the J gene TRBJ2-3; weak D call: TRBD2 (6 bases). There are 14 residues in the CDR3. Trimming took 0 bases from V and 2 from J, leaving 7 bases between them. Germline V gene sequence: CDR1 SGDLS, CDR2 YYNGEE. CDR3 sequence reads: CASSVEGLTDTQYF. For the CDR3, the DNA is TGTGCCAGCAGCGTAGAGGGACTCACAGATACGCAGTATTTT.

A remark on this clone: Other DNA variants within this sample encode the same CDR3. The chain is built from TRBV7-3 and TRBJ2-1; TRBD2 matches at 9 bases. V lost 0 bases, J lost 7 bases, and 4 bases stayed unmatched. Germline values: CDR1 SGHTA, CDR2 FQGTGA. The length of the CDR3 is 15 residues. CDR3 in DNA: TGTGCCAGCAGCTTAACTAGCGGGAGTTTAAATGAGCAGTTCTTC. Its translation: CASSLTSGSLNEQFF.